This T cell receptor (beta chain) emerged from a study of blood T cell repertoires in COVID-19. Study information: Acute-phase and convalescent COVID-19 samples originated in the United States, Italy and Spain. From T cells, B-cell-depleted T cells, or PBMCs came the material, which was cDNA or gDNA.

Study processing details: Counts of nucleated cells, estimated from reference gene primer amplification, were obtained. Method: immunoSEQ multiplex PCR; TCRdb's copy keeps in-frame clones and lacks some. The V and J calls and clone size are taken from that table; D and trimming were inferred from the DNA. Counted here are roughly 8,500 clones, 80% occurring once; the ten biggest clones make up over 7%. This clone was observed a single time. V shed 4 bases and J shed 6 bases, with 18 bases lying between them. The CDR3 length is 15 residues. Germline lookup yields CDR1 LGHDT and CDR2 YNNKEL (reference sequence).

The V gene is TRBV3-1 (or the pseudogene TRBV3-2), the J gene TRBJ1-1, with unresolved D. The sequencing sample was made of peripheral blood. The origin of this receptor is a man in his 70s with active COVID-19. The CDR3 bases are TGTGCCAGCAGCCGTCACAAGTTGCATGGTGCTGAAGCTTTCTTT. Protein: CASSRHKLHGAEAFF.